The rows below give T cell receptor beta chains drawn from one sample of a study of T cell responses to AZD1222 COVID-19 vaccine. Some clones are missing from TCRdb's copy, which holds only in-frame ones; the method was immunoSEQ multiplex PCR. The data hold about 180,000 clones, with about nine tenths observed a single time. Material: peripheral blood, obtained 28 days after the second AZD1222 dose. These receptor sequences come from an adult who received the AZD1222 COVID-19 vaccine. CDR3s include the opening cysteine and the closing phenylalanine or tryptophan. A clone size is listed for some rows: how often the clone was seen (once, few, many), or a class if it is expanded.

j_call | v_call | cdr3_length | clone_size | cdr3_aa
TRBJ2-1 | TRBV29-1 | 15 | NA | CSVGLASLVYNEQFF
TRBJ2-3 | TRBV7-9 | 15 | NA | CASTKPGQGPDTQYF
TRBJ2-1 | TRBV11-2 | 15 | NA | CASSFRDTPYNEQFF
TRBJ1-4 | TRBV5-4 | 15 | NA | CASSSPGAGNEKLFF
TRBJ2-1 | TRBV6-5 | 16 | NA | CASSYRWGTGQVEQFF
TRBJ1-5 | TRBV2 | 14 | NA | CASSEGQSNQPQHF
TRBJ1-2 | TRBV11-2 | 16 | NA | CASSTRAGRSLYGYTF
TRBJ1-3 | TRBV7-9 | 13 | NA | CASSLDSGNTIYF
TRBJ2-2 | TRBV3-1/TRBV3-2 | 16 | NA | CASSLRRQGSTGELFF
TRBJ2-7 | TRBV27 | 13 | once | CASSFSGPYEQYF
TRBJ1-6 | TRBV18 | 16 | NA | CASSPDRDIYNSPLHF
TRBJ2-3 | TRBV10-3 | 19 | NA | CAINKRETSGRDEADTQYF
TRBJ1-2 | TRBV3-1/TRBV3-2 | 15 | NA | CASSPGTAINYGYTF
TRBJ2-3 | TRBV3-1/TRBV3-2 | 18 | NA | CASSQVGLAGAATDTQYF
TRBJ1-1 | TRBV18 | 13 | NA | CASSDRGGTEAFF
TRBJ1-5 | TRBV28 | 12 | NA | CASSLSVGPQHF
TRBJ1-3 | TRBV4-3 | 16 | NA | CASSQDPMTRGNTIYF
TRBJ1-2 | TRBV7-9 | 16 | NA | CASSLDRGLDNYGYTF
TRBJ1-1 | TRBV4-1 | 17 | NA | CASSQDRLAAVNTEAFF
TRBJ1-2 | TRBV12-3/TRBV12-4 | 13 | NA | CASEQGTNYGYTF
TRBJ2-7 | TRBV4-1 | 16 | few | CASSLRTSGGVDEQYF
TRBJ1-1 | TRBV30 | 10 | NA | CACFISEAFF
TRBJ1-2 | TRBV6-4 | 14 | NA | CASRAGTANYGYTF
TRBJ1-2 | TRBV6-2/TRBV6-3 | 14 | once | CASSSILSAKGYTF
TRBJ1-6 | TRBV5-1 | 14 | NA | CASSTTGDRSPLHF
TRBJ2-7 | TRBV7-6 | 17 | NA | CASSLGSSGSHSYEQYF
TRBJ1-3 | TRBV7-9 | 15 | NA | CASSFLRLSGNTIYF
TRBJ2-5 | TRBV7-9 | 13 | NA | CASSPLGQETQYF
TRBJ1-2 | TRBV6-5 | 14 | NA | CASSSPGTVYGYTF
TRBJ1-3 | TRBV7-2 | 14 | NA | CASSLWTSGNTIYF
TRBJ2-1 | TRBV5-1 | 13 | NA | CASSLPGADEQFF
TRBJ2-7 | TRBV27 | 14 | NA | CASSLQSSSYEQYF
TRBJ1-3 | TRBV9 | 15 | NA | CASSVEAGSGNTIYF
TRBJ1-6 | TRBV13 | 16 | NA | CASSQPVSGGSSPLHF
TRBJ1-2 | TRBV6-5 | 15 | NA | CASSYSRTGGSGYTF
TRBJ2-7 | TRBV11-1 | 13 | NA | CASSSAGDSILFF
TRBJ2-5 | TRBV9 | 14 | NA | CASSEITGAETQYF
TRBJ1-6 | TRBV12-3/TRBV12-4 | 13 | NA | CASRDIYNSPLHF
TRBJ1-6 | TRBV5-1 | 15 | NA | CASSLAGERNSPLHF
TRBJ1-6 | TRBV27 | 16 | NA | CASSMRQSSYNSPLHF
TRBJ2-7 | TRBV19 | 13 | NA | CASSGRRSYEQYF
TRBJ2-1 | TRBV30 | 15 | NA | CAWSNPRGTSNEQFF
TRBJ2-1 | TRBV28 | 15 | NA | CASSLSGQGGDEQFF
TRBJ1-2 | TRBV14 | 14 | NA | CASSPGGQGHGYTF
TRBJ1-2 | TRBV30 | 11 | NA | CAYYYTGGYTF
TRBJ1-5 | TRBV30 | 13 | NA | CAGAEDSNQPQHF
TRBJ1-6 | TRBV7-2 | 14 | NA | CASSFRPLNSPLHF
TRBJ1-3 | TRBV27 | 14 | NA | CASSTGTGGNTIYF
TRBJ2-5 | TRBV15 | 15 | NA | CATSRGTGGVETQYF
TRBJ1-2 | TRBV2 | 14 | NA | CASSETGEVTGYTF
TRBJ1-1 | TRBV7-8 | 15 | NA | CASSLVVGKNTEAFF
TRBJ1-4 | TRBV6-5 | 15 | NA | CASSLGTGTNEKLFF
TRBJ1-2 | TRBV4-1 | 14 | NA | CASSQDPQGHGYTF
TRBJ1-1 | TRBV7-9 | 15 | once | CASSPEGQGNAEAFF
TRBJ2-1 | TRBV5-1 | 16 | NA | CASTAMVVAGVDEQFF
TRBJ1-1 | TRBV6-5 | 13 | NA | CASSNPGNTEAFF
TRBJ1-6 | TRBV19 | 14 | NA | CASSPGGDYSPLHF
TRBJ2-3 | TRBV28 | 17 | NA | CASSLYRAGGVADTQYF
TRBJ2-5 | TRBV5-6 | 14 | NA | CASSRLRGLETQYF
TRBJ2-5 | TRBV5-1 | 15 | NA | CASSLDAAFRETQYF